Below, one TCR beta chain is given with its context. This specimen belongs to a study of blood T cell repertoires in COVID-19. Germline V CDR1 and CDR2: SNHLY, FYNNEI. With 4 bases removed from V and 10 bases from J, the gap between germline ends came to 25 bases. CDR3 size: 17 residues. Source study methods: Scientists estimated how many nucleated cells there were by amplifying reference gene primers. Sequenced by immunoSEQ multiplex PCR; TCRdb stores in-frame clones only, minus some. V and J calls and clone size follow that table, whereas D and trimming were derived from the DNA. The data contain around 260,000 clones, around nine tenths of them seen just once; the ten biggest clones take up roughly 4.9%.

What was sequenced was peripheral blood. The chain carries TRBV2 and TRBJ1-4; tentatively, D is TRBD1 (6 bases). The TCR sequence derives from a woman aged 60 to 75 with COVID-19, enrolled during active disease. CDR3 sequence: CASSGGQGLTSSGKLFF. Here the CDR3 DNA reads TGTGCCAGCAGTGGAGGGCAGGGGCTTACTTCAAGTGGAAAACTGTTTTTT.